The sequence of this TCR beta chain was determined in a study of blood T cell repertoires in COVID-19. Study-level information: Samples representing acute and convalescent COVID-19 were sourced from the United States, Italy and Spain. T cells, B-cell-depleted T cells, or PBMCs provided the cDNA or gDNA that served as material.

The length of the CDR3 is 16 residues. Germline CDR1 reads MGHRA; CDR2 reads YSYEKL. The V gene end was trimmed by 1 base and the J gene end by 4 bases; junction bases not matched to a gene: 3. Profiled with immunoSEQ multiplex PCR; TCRdb holds only in-frame clones, not every one. The sample has 60,000 to 85,000 clones; 80% to 90% are singletons. This receptor was taken from a woman aged 80 or over with active or convalescent COVID-19. The V gene is TRBV4-1, the J gene TRBJ2-1; 11 positions match TRBD2. The specimen sequenced was peripheral blood. This chain's CDR3 is CASSQAVAGGYNEQFF. The CDR3 region has the DNA TGCGCCAGCAGCCAAGCTGTAGCGGGAGGGTACAATGAGCAGTTCTTC.